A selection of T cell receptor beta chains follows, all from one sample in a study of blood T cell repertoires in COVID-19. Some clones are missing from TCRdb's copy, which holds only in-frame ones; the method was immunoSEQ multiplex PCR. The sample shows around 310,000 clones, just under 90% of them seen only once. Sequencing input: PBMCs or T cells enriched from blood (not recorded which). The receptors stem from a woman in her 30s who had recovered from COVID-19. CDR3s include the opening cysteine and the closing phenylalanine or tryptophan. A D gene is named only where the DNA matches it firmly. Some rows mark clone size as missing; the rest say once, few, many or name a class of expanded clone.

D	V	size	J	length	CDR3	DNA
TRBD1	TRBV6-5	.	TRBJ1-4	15	CASSNLQQGGEKLFF	TGTGCCAGCAGTAACCTACAACAGGGGGGGGAAAAACTGTTTTTT
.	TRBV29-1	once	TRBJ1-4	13	CSAGQLTNEKLFF	TGCAGCGCCGGACAGTTAACTAATGAAAAACTGTTTTTT
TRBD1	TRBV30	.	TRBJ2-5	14	CAWSVGTGRKTQYF	TGTGCCTGGAGTGTAGGGACAGGGCGTAAGACCCAGTACTTC
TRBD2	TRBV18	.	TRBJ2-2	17	CASSPESLAGNPGELFF	TGTGCCAGCTCACCAGAATCCCTAGCGGGAAATCCCGGGGAGCTGTTTTTT
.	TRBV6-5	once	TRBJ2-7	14	CASRQGGSSYEQYF	TGTGCCAGCAGACAGGGCGGGAGCTCCTACGAGCAGTACTTC
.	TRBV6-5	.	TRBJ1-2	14	CASGGGQKNYGYTF	TGTGCCAGCGGGGGGGGCCAAAAGAACTATGGCTACACCTTC
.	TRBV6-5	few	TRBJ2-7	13	CASNSGTDYEQYF	TGTGCCAGCAATAGCGGGACAGACTACGAGCAGTACTTC
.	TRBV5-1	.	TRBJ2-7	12	CASSPSFYEQYF	TGCGCCAGCAGCCCCTCTTTCTACGAGCAGTACTTC
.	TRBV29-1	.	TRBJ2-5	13	CSVERTAQETQYF	TGCAGCGTGGAACGGACAGCCCAAGAGACCCAGTACTTC
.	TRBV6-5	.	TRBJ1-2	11	CASGRVSGYTF	TGTGCCAGCGGCAGGGTCTCTGGCTACACCTTC
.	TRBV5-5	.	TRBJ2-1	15	CASSFGTGQYNEQFF	TGTGCCAGCAGCTTTGGAACGGGTCAATACAATGAGCAGTTCTTC
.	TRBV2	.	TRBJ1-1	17	CASSEALRQDRNTEAFF	TGTGCCAGCAGTGAAGCATTGAGACAGGATCGAAACACTGAAGCTTTCTTT
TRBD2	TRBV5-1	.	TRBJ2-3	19	CASSPSRTSGRAGTDTQYF	TGCGCCAGCTCACCTTCAAGGACTAGCGGGAGGGCAGGGACAGATACGCAGTATTTT
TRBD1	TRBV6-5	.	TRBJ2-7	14	CASSPGQGAREQYF	TGTGCCAGCAGTCCGGGACAGGGGGCGCGGGAGCAGTACTTC
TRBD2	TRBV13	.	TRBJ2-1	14	CASSLGGTRVEQFF	TGTGCCAGCAGCTTAGGCGGGACTAGAGTTGAGCAGTTCTTC
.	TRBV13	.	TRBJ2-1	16	CASSLGRGSSYNEQFF	TGTGCCAGCAGCTTAGGCCGGGGTTCGTCATACAATGAGCAGTTCTTC
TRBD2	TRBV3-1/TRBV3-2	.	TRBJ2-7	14	CASSQVAGVGEQYF	TGTGCCAGCAGCCAAGTCGCGGGAGTGGGTGAGCAGTACTTC
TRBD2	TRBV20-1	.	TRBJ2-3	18	CSASGGLAGSSLADTQYF	TGCAGTGCTAGTGGAGGCCTAGCGGGCTCCAGTTTGGCAGATACGCAGTATTTT
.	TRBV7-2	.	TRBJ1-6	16	CASSPYVGERNSPLHF	TGTGCCAGCAGTCCATATGTAGGGGAAAGGAATTCACCCCTCCACTTT
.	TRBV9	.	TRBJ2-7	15	CASSQEGSSTGEQYF	TGTGCCAGCAGCCAGGAGGGTAGTAGCACGGGAGAGCAGTACTTC
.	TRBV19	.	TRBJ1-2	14	CASREFDRLHGYTF	TGTGCCAGTAGAGAGTTCGACAGGCTGCATGGCTACACCTTC
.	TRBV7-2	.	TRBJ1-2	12	CASSLVIEGYTF	TGTGCCAGCAGCTTAGTGATCGAGGGCTACACCTTC
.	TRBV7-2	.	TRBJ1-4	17	CASSLNAGHGVGEKLFF	TGTGCCAGCAGCCTCAACGCTGGACACGGCGTCGGTGAAAAACTGTTTTTT
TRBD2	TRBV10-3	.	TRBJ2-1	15	CAIRESGRVYNEQFF	TGTGCCATCAGAGAGAGCGGGAGAGTCTACAATGAGCAGTTCTTC
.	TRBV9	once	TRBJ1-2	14	CASSVGAGLNGYTF	TGTGCCAGCAGCGTAGGGGCAGGGTTAAATGGCTACACCTTC
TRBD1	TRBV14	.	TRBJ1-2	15	CASSSRDRGYYGYTF	TGTGCCAGCAGCTCCCGGGACAGGGGATACTATGGCTACACCTTC
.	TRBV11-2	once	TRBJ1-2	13	CASSFGTNYGYTF	TGTGCCAGCAGCTTCGGTACCAACTATGGCTACACCTTC
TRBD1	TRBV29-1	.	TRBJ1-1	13	CSVELQGARVAFF	TGCAGCGTAGAACTACAGGGGGCTCGGGTAGCTTTCTTT
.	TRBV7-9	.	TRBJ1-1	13	CALILGEGTEAFF	TGTGCCCTCATTTTGGGGGAGGGCACTGAAGCTTTCTTT
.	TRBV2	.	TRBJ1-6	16	CASSEALQINNSPLHF	TGTGCCAGCAGTGAAGCGTTACAGATCAACAATTCACCCCTCCACTTT
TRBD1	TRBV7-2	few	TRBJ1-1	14	CASSLDRALTDAFF	TGTGCCAGCAGCCTAGACAGGGCCCTCACTGATGCTTTCTTT
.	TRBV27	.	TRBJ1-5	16	CASSLSPPRVGQPQHF	TGTGCCAGCAGTTTATCGCCGCCGAGAGTCGGTCAGCCCCAGCATTTT
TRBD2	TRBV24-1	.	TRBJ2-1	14	CATQRGSYYNEQFF	TGTGCCACCCAGCGGGGGAGCTACTACAATGAGCAGTTCTTC
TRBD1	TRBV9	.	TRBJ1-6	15	CASSPRGTGNSPLHF	TGTGCCAGCAGCCCAAGAGGGACAGGGAATTCACCCCTCCACTTT
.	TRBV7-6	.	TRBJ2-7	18	CASRQRGVRGGTSYEQYF	TGTGCCAGCAGGCAAAGAGGGGTAAGGGGCGGGACCTCCTACGAGCAGTACTTC
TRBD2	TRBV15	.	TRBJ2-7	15	CATSRDSAGGREQYF	TGTGCCACCAGCAGAGATTCGGCGGGAGGGCGGGAGCAGTACTTC
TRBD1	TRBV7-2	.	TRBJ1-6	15	CASSLSPGGNSPLHF	TGTGCCAGCAGCTTATCGCCAGGGGGGAATTCACCCCTCCACTTT
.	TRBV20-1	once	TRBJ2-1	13	CSASGGSVNEQFF	TGCAGTGCTAGTGGAGGGAGTGTAAATGAGCAGTTCTTC
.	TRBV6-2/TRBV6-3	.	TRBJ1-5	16	CASSPKGTLAWQPQHF	TGTGCCAGCAGTCCCAAGGGAACTCTAGCATGGCAGCCCCAGCATTTT
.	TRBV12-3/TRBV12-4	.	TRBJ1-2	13	CASSLGSPYGYTF	TGTGCCAGCAGTTTAGGGAGTCCTTATGGCTACACCTTC